This T cell receptor (beta chain) was identified in a study of cytomegalovirus exposure and HLA in healthy donors (dated by TCRdb to 2015 to 2018). With regard to the full study: According to an earlier analysis of several hundred of the donors, about 179 million T cells yielded 117 million unique TCR beta sequences and approximately 300 Gb of sequence data. Donor age, sex, ethnicity and CMV serostatus were compiled together with the repertoire data. Genome-wide SNP genotypes for about 65% of the 666 donors were used in a later genetic analysis, which treated that subset as a discovery cohort. To decide whether each TCR beta V gene segment behaved as functional or pseudogenic, an earlier analysis of some 600 of the donors relied on high-throughput TCR beta sequencing. Class I and class II HLA loci were covered by the typing at four-digit resolution. Around 320 gigabases of sequencing data and approximately 84 million unique TCR sequences were included in an early release covering 550 to 650 HLA-typed donors. High-throughput TCR immunosequencing, statistical association of individual TCRs with disease status, and machine learning were combined to predict cytomegalovirus infection status. The number of typed donors differed by locus: roughly 629-640 for A, B, C, DRB1 and DQB1; approximately 520 for DQA1; some 610 for DPA1; and about 450 for DPB1. The study profiled the T cell repertoires of approximately 700 subjects by immunosequencing and related them to cytomegalovirus serostatus. Besides the first cohort of roughly 660 subjects, a separate validation cohort made up of roughly 120 different subjects was used. Roughly five DR-DQ haplotypes were handled as single units for association and clustering because linkage in the cohort was strong. To study patterns of TCR occurrence, a later analysis re-analyzed previously published TCR beta repertoires from several hundred donors and added high-resolution HLA genotyping. Of the 350 to 450 genotyped donors, approximately 82% fell in the genetic ancestry cluster associated with self-reported Caucasian donors. The aim of the study was to test whether cataloging public T cell receptors could identify signatures of past pathogen exposure. In the later analysis, no new phenotypic data were used to find candidate immune exposures; instead, reliance was placed on TCR beta sequences and their occurrence across donors. On average, roughly 250,000 unique TCR beta nucleotide sequences were sequenced per donor among more than 350 genotyped donors of the cohort, with about 19% of those sequences being non-productive. Every repertoire in the discovery cohort had been generated on one and the same sequencing platform.

The cohort was made up of about 670 healthy bone marrow donors. Cohort members were all nominally healthy when sampled, although unrecorded immune exposures were likely present. The donor was CMV seronegative and belonged to the group of under 400 seronegative cohort members. A peripheral blood sample was collected from each donor, and TCR beta sequencing was performed on peripheral blood mononuclear cells. Genomic DNA was extracted from the blood cell samples with the Qiagen DNeasy Blood Extraction Kit. From V the trimming removes 6 bases and from J it removes 11 bases, while the gene matches leave 6 bases of the junction unaccounted for. From cysteine to phenylalanine, the CDR3 is 12 amino acids long. Kept here is only the CDR3 DNA, which spans 36 bases and is read in frame from base 1. The germline V gene encodes CDR1 MNHEY and CDR2 SMNVEV (reference sequence). Remarks on this clone: Its antigen is still unknown. Per-base quality was not reported, and no clone a single base away is much larger than it.

Points the paper makes about the study in general: A further reported finding was that TCR beta sequences accurately predicted the HLA-A and HLA-B alleles for most subjects in the first cohort. The presence/absence analyses assumed that sequencing depth was roughly uniform across donors, and that assumption may not be true. The 87-base-pair reads could not distinguish some IMGT-functional V segments, including TRBV6-2 and TRBV6-3, so those segments were excluded. In a later analysis, HLA-associated TCR beta chains showed more clonal expansion and lower generation probabilities than non-associated chains that were equally common. Assigning TCR associations to individual alleles was difficult when HLA alleles, especially DR and DQ, strongly co-occurred. The authors suggested that the approach could potentially be extended to other disease states and immunological phenotypes. An association between a missense DCLRE1C variant and V-gene and J-gene trimming of TCR beta chains was found in a later genetic analysis and replicated in an independent cohort. In an earlier analysis of several hundred of the donors, most TCR beta V segments were observed in productive rearrangements about 87% or about 30% of the time, broadly matching IMGT annotations. The classifier was reported to diagnose cytomegalovirus status with high specificity and sensitivity in both the original and validation cohorts. According to a later genetic analysis, donors in an Asian-associated ancestry cluster had fewer N-insertions in productive TCRs than the approximately 650-donor mean. Correlated functional status among segregating V segments might be attributable to linkage disequilibrium, but an unknown experimental factor could not be ruled out. According to a later analysis, most CMV-associated TCR beta chains appeared to be HLA-restricted, and the HLA associations seemed to be driven largely by CMV exposure. This cohort had only TCR beta chains sequenced, and the lack of alpha or paired-chain data limited which features could be detected. In vitro tests confirmed that a few of the cytomegalovirus-associated TCR beta chains recognize cytomegalovirus antigens. A later analysis reported that several top co-occurrence clusters appeared linked to parvovirus B19, influenza, CMV and Epstein-Barr virus. Approximately 16 rarely observed V segments, including chromosome 9 orphons, were excluded from the earlier analysis of approximately 500 of the donors because counts were too low. A total of 150 to 200 TCR beta chains were listed by the study as associated with cytomegalovirus. Across donors, most TCR sequences were observed very rarely, whereas some public TCRs were present in many individuals. A group of highly shared sequence variants was considered likely to be a technical artifact of the sequencing pipeline. In a later analysis, some 17,000 TCR beta sequences were associated with specific HLA alleles at a false discovery rate of 0.05. Immune exposure information for the cohort was limited to CMV serostatus. Because HLA typing was missing for some donors at each locus, association tests included only the typed subset. According to a later analysis, TCR association rates differed among HLA loci, with DRB1 alleles showing the most associated TCRs and HLA-C alleles showing the fewest.

The receptor library was made with the immunoSEQ multiplex PCR assay. A mixture of 60 forward primers for TCR Vbeta segments and 13 reverse primers for TCR Jbeta segments was used in the multiplex PCR. The CDR3 region of rearranged TCR beta genes was amplified from genomic DNA by a multiplex PCR assay. The amplified TCR beta libraries were sequenced on the Illumina HiSeq System as 87-base-pair reads. Concerning the study's data processing: In a later analysis, approximately 74 million unique TCR beta chains were counted across the 500 to 850 repertoires, and roughly 11 million of these chains were shared by at least two donors. To remove PCR and sequencing errors, raw reads were error-corrected and collapsed into unique sequences using a nearest-neighbor algorithm that merged closely related sequences. V, D and J gene segments were assigned by aligning CDR3 sequences to IMGT reference sequences. For a sequence to be retained, a match of at least six nucleotides was required to both a V gene segment and a J gene segment. A rearrangement counted as productive if the CDR3 had no stop codons and remained in frame with V and J, and every other rearrangement counted as non-productive. Following IMGT convention, CDR3 was defined as the stretch from the second conserved V-encoded cysteine to the conserved J-encoded phenylalanine. In an earlier analysis of more than 550 of the donors, sequences lacking an unambiguous match to a single V gene segment were excluded. In an earlier analysis of 587 of the donors, V segments were called functional above 56.7% productive rearrangements and were called segregating when the between-donor standard deviation exceeded 5%. A statistical classification framework was built to diagnose cytomegalovirus status from the catalog of TCR beta chain sequences. In a later analysis, TCR nucleotide sequences were compared against IMGT/GENE-DB human TR gene sequences so that V and J genes could be assigned. The TCRdist pipeline was used in a later analysis to assign CDR3 sequences and most-parsimonious VDJ recombination scenarios. A later analysis defined each TCR beta chain by its CDR3 amino acid sequence plus V-gene family, and excluded reads lacking a unique V-gene family. In a later analysis, some 600 highly shared, low-generation-probability nucleotide sequences were removed to address suspected cross-contamination and a sequencing artifact. In a later analysis, a clonal expansion index for each public chain was calculated from normalized within-repertoire ranks of inferred template counts. In a later analysis, generation probabilities were computed with a VDJ recombination model fitted to out-of-frame rearrangements, and the resulting probabilities were checked against IGoR. In a later analysis, hypergeometric tests were used to score TCR-TCR, TCR-HLA and TCR-CMV co-occurrence, with a repertoire-size bias correction applied to TCR pairs. A later analysis estimated false discovery rates by permuting HLA or CMV assignments 20 times. In a later analysis, co-occurring TCRs were grouped using DBSCAN, with TCRdist sequence similarity added in when clustering inside HLA-allele-positive subsets. Repertoires with fewer than 30,000 or more than 120,000 public chains, plus five repertoires with anomalous nucleotide sharing, were excluded from co-occurrence clustering. TCRdb holds this immuneACCESS table with in-frame rearrangements only. Some clones are missing; in checked studies, unresolved V genes explain under half, and the rest has no known cause. That table gives V, J and clone size, and the DNA gave D and trimming. The sample table contains under 150,000 clones; only one count was recorded for around 76% of them. Approximately 1.8% of the sample is in the top ten clones.

Sequenced sample: PBMCs. The chain was built from TRBV27 and TRBJ1-5; 8 junctional bases match TRBD1. This TCR was sampled from a woman aged 45-60 years in good health and CMV-seronegative. The DNA reads as follows: TGTGCCAGCAGGCCATCAGGGGGCTCCCAGCATTTT. The translation is CASRPSGGSQHF.